This is a list of T cell receptor beta chains from one sample in a study of blood T cell repertoires in COVID-19. This table comes from immunoSEQ multiplex PCR, and its TCRdb copy is limited to in-frame clones, with some not included. The repertoire consists of around 140,000 clones, with around 90% occurring once and the leading ten covering approximately 1.8%. The sample was peripheral blood. The receptor set was obtained from a man aged 70 or older with acute or convalescent COVID-19. CDR3s include the opening cysteine and the closing phenylalanine or tryptophan.

J gene: TRBJ2-1; V gene: TRBV5-1; CDR3 length: 15; CDR3 protein: CASSFPDRGLSEQFF
J gene: TRBJ2-7; V gene: TRBV6-1; CDR3 length: 14; CDR3 protein: CASSETGGLYEQYF
J gene: TRBJ2-3; V gene: TRBV7-3; CDR3 length: 13; CDR3 protein: CASSLRGADTQYF
J gene: TRBJ1-1; V gene: TRBV6-4; CDR3 length: 13; CDR3 protein: CASRATENTEAFF
J gene: TRBJ1-2; V gene: TRBV28; CDR3 length: 13; CDR3 protein: CASSPTGVRGYTF
J gene: TRBJ1-2; V gene: TRBV19; CDR3 length: 14; CDR3 protein: CASTSLLAGYGYTF
J gene: TRBJ2-2; V gene: TRBV5-1; CDR3 length: 14; CDR3 protein: CASSPDRSAGELFF
J gene: TRBJ1-6; V gene: TRBV18; CDR3 length: 15; CDR3 protein: CASSPPEGRYSPLHF
J gene: TRBJ2-5; V gene: TRBV4-1; CDR3 length: 16; CDR3 protein: CASSQDGGTVQETQYF
J gene: TRBJ1-1; V gene: TRBV6-5; CDR3 length: 16; CDR3 protein: CASSFARDRVDTEAFF
J gene: TRBJ2-7; V gene: TRBV9; CDR3 length: 15; CDR3 protein: CASSVGWDRVHEQYF
J gene: TRBJ2-1; V gene: TRBV11-2; CDR3 length: 16; CDR3 protein: CASSLSGQGAYNEQFF
J gene: TRBJ2-1; V gene: TRBV2; CDR3 length: 18; CDR3 protein: CASGGSGLVPTAYNEQFF
J gene: TRBJ2-4; V gene: TRBV3-1/TRBV3-2; CDR3 length: 19; CDR3 protein: CASSQRLAGGGQAKNIQYF
J gene: TRBJ2-2; V gene: TRBV24-1; CDR3 length: 18; CDR3 protein: CATSDQSTYRGYTGELFF
J gene: TRBJ2-5; V gene: TRBV2; CDR3 length: 13; CDR3 protein: CASGGLIKETQYF
J gene: TRBJ1-5; V gene: TRBV27; CDR3 length: 15; CDR3 protein: CASSRGLPREGPQHF
J gene: TRBJ1-4; V gene: TRBV7-9; CDR3 length: 14; CDR3 protein: CASSLGTGREKLFF
J gene: TRBJ1-5; V gene: TRBV7-9; CDR3 length: 14; CDR3 protein: CASSSAPGTQPQHF
J gene: TRBJ2-3; V gene: TRBV5-1; CDR3 length: 15; CDR3 protein: CASSAYRGSTDTQYF
J gene: TRBJ1-3; V gene: TRBV10-3; CDR3 length: 14; CDR3 protein: CAISDESSGNTIYF
J gene: TRBJ1-5; V gene: TRBV7-9; CDR3 length: 19; CDR3 protein: CASSLEDGQGPTLNQPQHF
J gene: TRBJ1-1; V gene: TRBV5-3; CDR3 length: 10; CDR3 protein: CARSVLEAFF
J gene: TRBJ1-5; V gene: TRBV24-1; CDR3 length: 19; CDR3 protein: CATSDLVDRTTRSNQPQHF
J gene: TRBJ2-1; V gene: TRBV29-1; CDR3 length: 12; CDR3 protein: CSGKGQGNEQFF
J gene: TRBJ2-1; V gene: TRBV4-1; CDR3 length: 15; CDR3 protein: CASSPWTGKDNEQFF
J gene: TRBJ1-1; V gene: TRBV2; CDR3 length: 13; CDR3 protein: CASSVGAEQRAFF
J gene: TRBJ1-5; V gene: TRBV19; CDR3 length: 14; CDR3 protein: CASRRGTANQPQHF
J gene: TRBJ2-3; V gene: TRBV7-9; CDR3 length: 15; CDR3 protein: CASSPGLSYTDTQYF
J gene: TRBJ1-1; V gene: TRBV27; CDR3 length: 15; CDR3 protein: CASSLIGTAKREAFF
J gene: TRBJ2-7; V gene: TRBV11-3; CDR3 length: 13; CDR3 protein: CASSFDRDSRQYF
J gene: TRBJ1-1; V gene: TRBV19; CDR3 length: 14; CDR3 protein: CASTVNRGGTEAFF
J gene: TRBJ2-7; V gene: TRBV20-1; CDR3 length: 13; CDR3 protein: CSATESGRYEQYF
J gene: TRBJ2-4; V gene: TRBV5-1; CDR3 length: 16; CDR3 protein: CASSPLPSLAKNIQYF
J gene: TRBJ2-1; V gene: TRBV28; CDR3 length: 13; CDR3 protein: CASSTSGYNEQFF
J gene: TRBJ2-1; V gene: TRBV5-6; CDR3 length: 13; CDR3 protein: CASSFRDIDEQFF
J gene: TRBJ2-1; V gene: TRBV4-2; CDR3 length: 17; CDR3 protein: CASSQAWGQGYYNEQFF
J gene: TRBJ1-2; V gene: TRBV19; CDR3 length: 14; CDR3 protein: CASSYMDRGHGYTF
J gene: TRBJ1-2; V gene: TRBV5-8; CDR3 length: 15; CDR3 protein: CASSPSGVRNYGYTF
J gene: TRBJ2-7; V gene: TRBV7-9; CDR3 length: 13; CDR3 protein: CASSLGEGNEQYF
J gene: TRBJ1-2; V gene: TRBV14; CDR3 length: 19; CDR3 protein: CASSQDRGPITIVSYGYTF
J gene: TRBJ2-2; V gene: TRBV4-1; CDR3 length: 16; CDR3 protein: CASSAGTKRVAGELFF
J gene: TRBJ1-2; V gene: TRBV19; CDR3 length: 15; CDR3 protein: CASSIRDSANYGYTF
J gene: TRBJ1-2; V gene: TRBV7-9; CDR3 length: 15; CDR3 protein: CASSSMRAGGYGYTF
J gene: TRBJ1-4; V gene: TRBV7-9; CDR3 length: 15; CDR3 protein: CASSSKEVLNEKLFF
J gene: TRBJ2-5; V gene: TRBV21-1; CDR3 length: 18; CDR3 protein: CASSKFKGVRGLQETQYF
J gene: TRBJ1-1; V gene: TRBV6-5; CDR3 length: 13; CDR3 protein: CATGLGGGTEAFF
J gene: TRBJ2-3; V gene: TRBV5-1; CDR3 length: 14; CDR3 protein: CASRRTGGTDTQYF
J gene: TRBJ2-3; V gene: TRBV24-1; CDR3 length: 16; CDR3 protein: CATSDYKAGGTDTQYF
J gene: TRBJ1-5; V gene: TRBV20-1; CDR3 length: 14; CDR3 protein: CSASPQGVRQPQHF
J gene: TRBJ1-1; V gene: TRBV24-1; CDR3 length: 15; CDR3 protein: CATSDHRAGNTEAFF
J gene: TRBJ1-6; V gene: TRBV6-5; CDR3 length: 13; CDR3 protein: CASSPVFHSPLHF
J gene: TRBJ2-7; V gene: TRBV5-1; CDR3 length: 14; CDR3 protein: CASSLGTSGYEQYF
J gene: TRBJ1-5; V gene: TRBV19; CDR3 length: 16; CDR3 protein: CASSTTGAGGRQPQHF
J gene: TRBJ2-5; V gene: TRBV6-1; CDR3 length: 15; CDR3 protein: CASSELGGRGETQYF
J gene: TRBJ1-5; V gene: TRBV7-9; CDR3 length: 12; CDR3 protein: CASSQVPEPQHF
J gene: TRBJ2-3; V gene: TRBV7-2; CDR3 length: 14; CDR3 protein: CASSLGGTADTQYF
J gene: TRBJ1-2; V gene: TRBV28; CDR3 length: 12; CDR3 protein: CASNTGDYGYTF
J gene: TRBJ1-4; V gene: TRBV15; CDR3 length: 16; CDR3 protein: CATSRARGSPNEKLFF
J gene: TRBJ2-1; V gene: TRBV24-1; CDR3 length: 16; CDR3 protein: CATSDPTSGRVNEQFF